This T cell receptor beta chain was observed in a study of T cell repertoires in cytomegalovirus infection. Study-wide background: Public TCR beta signatures marked donors with CMV infection and the matching HLA. Study conclusions and caveats: Dominating the ex vivo response were HLA-C-restricted CMV-specific TCR beta clonotypes.

CDR3 length: 14 amino acids. CDR1 is MNHEY and CDR2 is SVGAGI in the germline V gene. Trimming shortened V by 5 bases and J by 2 bases, and 10 bases separated the two germline ends. MiXCR, run by TCRdb on the reads, gives a single entry per CDR3 protein. The sample yields approximately 500,000 distinct CDR3 sequences, about 17% seen once. This clonotype was recorded many times. The antigen remains unidentified. The sequenced material came from CD8+ T cells from PBMCs. The V call is TRBV6-5, the J call TRBJ1-5; TRBD1 is a possible D gene (6 bases). The origin of this receptor is a human donor in good health (CMV status not recorded). Some clones in this sample may be carry-over from other donors' samples. The CDR3 is CASSPGQRNQPQHF. For the CDR3, the DNA is TGTGCCAGCAGTCCTGGACAGCGCAATCAGCCCCAGCATTTT.